Sequencing of this T cell receptor beta chain was carried out in a study of CD8 T cells in Susac syndrome. The ends lost 2 bases at V and 5 bases at J; junction bases unmatched: 8. CDR3 length equals 16 residues. Germline V gene sequence: CDR1 LGHDT, CDR2 YNNKEL (reference sequence). A single count supports this clonotype. With random hexamers, reverse transcription was performed on about 0.45 to 1 ug of RNA. A single record per CDR3 protein comes from TCRdb applying MiXCR to the immunoSEQ multiplex PCR reads. The repertoire holds 250,000 to 300,000 distinct CDR3 sequences, with around 89% as singletons. TCR beta from blood CD8+ and CD4+ T cells was sequenced. The multiple sclerosis control group comprised treatment-naive patients with stable or active relapsing-remitting disease. TEMRA cells were enriched by FACS, while CD8+ and CD4+ T cells were obtained through a negative isolation that was performed magnetically.

This chain joins TRBV3-1 and TRBJ2-3; TRBD2 matches at 9 bases. Input material: CD8+ T cells from PBMCs. This receptor was taken from a human donor with multiple sclerosis. The chain's CDR3 is CASSQYLSGRRDTQYF. For the CDR3, the DNA is TGTGCCAGCAGCCAATACCTTAGCGGGAGAAGAGATACGCAGTATTTT.